The source of this T cell receptor (beta chain) is a study of blood T cell repertoires in COVID-19. Symptom resolution, clearance, or two negative PCRs marked donors in Cohort 3 as recovered. The CDR3 contains 13 residues. Deletions cut 5 bases from V and 4 bases from J, with 11 bases between. Per germline, CDR1 SGHTA and CDR2 FQGNSA. This table comes from immunoSEQ multiplex PCR, and its TCRdb copy is limited to in-frame clones, with some not included. The data hold 150,000 or so clones, with less than 85% observed a single time. The sample was PBMCs or T cells enriched from blood (not recorded which). The rearrangement joins TRBV7-2 to TRBJ1-2, with no clear D. The source is a woman in her 50s who had recovered from COVID-19. The DNA of the CDR3 is TGTGCCAGCAGCCCAGTGGCAATCTATGGCTACACCTTC. Its translation is CASSPVAIYGYTF.